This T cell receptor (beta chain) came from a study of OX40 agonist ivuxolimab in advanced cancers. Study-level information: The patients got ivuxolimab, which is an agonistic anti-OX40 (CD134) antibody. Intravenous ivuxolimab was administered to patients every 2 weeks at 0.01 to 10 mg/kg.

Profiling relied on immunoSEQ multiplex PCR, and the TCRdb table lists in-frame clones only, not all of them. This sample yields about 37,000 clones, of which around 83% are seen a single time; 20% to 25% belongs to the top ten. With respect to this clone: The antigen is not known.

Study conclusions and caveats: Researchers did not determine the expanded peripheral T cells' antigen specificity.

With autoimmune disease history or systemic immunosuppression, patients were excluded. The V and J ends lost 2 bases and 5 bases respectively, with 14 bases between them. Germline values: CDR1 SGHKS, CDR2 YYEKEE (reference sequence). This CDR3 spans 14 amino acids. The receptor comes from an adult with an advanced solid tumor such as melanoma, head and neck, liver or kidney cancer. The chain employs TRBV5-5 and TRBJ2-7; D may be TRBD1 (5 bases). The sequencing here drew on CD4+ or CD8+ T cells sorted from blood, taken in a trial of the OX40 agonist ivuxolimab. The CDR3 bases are TGTGCCAGCAGCTTCGCTCAGGGCTCGCACGAGCAGTACTTC. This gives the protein CASSFAQGSHEQYF.